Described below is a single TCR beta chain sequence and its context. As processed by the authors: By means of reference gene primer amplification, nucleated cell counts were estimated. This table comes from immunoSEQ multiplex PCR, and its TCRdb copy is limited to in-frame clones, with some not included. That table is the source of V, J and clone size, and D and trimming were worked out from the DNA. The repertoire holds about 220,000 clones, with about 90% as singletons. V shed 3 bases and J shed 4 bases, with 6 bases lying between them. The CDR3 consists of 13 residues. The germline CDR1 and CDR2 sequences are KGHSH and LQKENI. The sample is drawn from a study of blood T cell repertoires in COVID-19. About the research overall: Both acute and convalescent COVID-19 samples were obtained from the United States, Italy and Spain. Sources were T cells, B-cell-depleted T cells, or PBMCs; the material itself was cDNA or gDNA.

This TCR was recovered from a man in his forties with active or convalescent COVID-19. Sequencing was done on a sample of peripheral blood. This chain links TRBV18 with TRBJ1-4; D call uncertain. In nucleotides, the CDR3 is TGTGCCAGCTCACCTGGAGATAATGAAAAACTGTTTTTT. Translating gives CASSPGDNEKLFF.